The 3 T cell receptor beta chains reported below all come from one sample, sequenced in a study of cytomegalovirus exposure and HLA in healthy donors. PCR employed 60 Vbeta and 13 Jbeta primers. Assay used: immunoSEQ multiplex PCR; TCRdb lists only in-frame clones, some missing. The data contain about 140,000 clones, roughly four fifths of them singletons. Sequenced: PBMCs. The receptors were sampled from a middle-aged woman in good health and CMV-seronegative.

The chain is built from TRBV7-9 and TRBJ1-2, with TRBD1 identical over 7 bases. CDR1 is SEHNR, CDR2 FQNEAQ, per germline (reference sequence). V lost 5 bases and J lost 5; bases outside the gene matches: 5. CDR3 size: 13 residues. CDR3 region: CASSVGTVYGYTF. The CDR3 DNA sequence: TGTGCCAGCAGCGTAGGGACAGTTTATGGCTACACCTTC.

This rearrangement joins TRBV25-1 to TRBJ1-1; unclear D gene. Germline CDR1 MGHDK, CDR2 SYGVNS. V lost 1 base and J 4 bases, leaving 7 bases between the germline ends. CDR3 length: 13 amino acids. The CDR3 here is CASSELGLTEAFF. The CDR3 region has the DNA TGTGCCAGCAGTGAATTGGGCCTCACTGAAGCTTTCTTT. The full variable domain, with the rest looked up from reference TRBV25-1 and TRBJ1-1, is EADIYQTPRYLVIGTGKKITLECSQTMGHDKMYWYQQDPGMELHLIHYSYGVNSTEKGDLSSESTVSRIRTEHFPLTLESARPSHTSQYLCASSELGLTEAFFGQGTRLTVV.

The chain links TRBV9 to TRBJ1-4; TRBD1 matches at 7 bases. This CDR3 has 17 residues. With V trimmed by 3 bases and J by 4 bases, 12 bases remained unmatched. Germline CDR1 is SGDLS and CDR2 is YYNGEE. CDR3 sequence reads: CASSAGGAGQLNEKLFF. The CDR3 DNA sequence: TGTGCCAGCAGCGCGGGCGGCGCGGGACAGCTTAATGAAAAACTGTTTTTT.